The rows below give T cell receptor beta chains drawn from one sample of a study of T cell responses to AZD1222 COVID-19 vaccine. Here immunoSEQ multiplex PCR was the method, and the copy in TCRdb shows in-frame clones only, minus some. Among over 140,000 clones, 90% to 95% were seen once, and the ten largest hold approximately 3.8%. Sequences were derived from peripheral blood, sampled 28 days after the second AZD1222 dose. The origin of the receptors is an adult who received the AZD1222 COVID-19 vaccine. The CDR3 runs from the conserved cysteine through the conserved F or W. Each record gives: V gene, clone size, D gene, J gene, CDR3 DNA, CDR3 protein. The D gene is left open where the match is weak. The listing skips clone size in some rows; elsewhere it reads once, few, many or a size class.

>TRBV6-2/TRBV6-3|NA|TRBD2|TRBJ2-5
TGTGCCAGCAGTTACGATGCGGGAGGGCACCAAGAGACCCAGTACTTC
CASSYDAGGHQETQYF
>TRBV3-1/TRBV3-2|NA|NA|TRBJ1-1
TGTGCCAGCAGCCCGATTTTGGGCAGAACCGAAGCTTTCTTT
CASSPILGRTEAFF
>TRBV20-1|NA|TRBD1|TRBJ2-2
TGCAGTGCTAGTTTCCAGGGGGCTAACACCGGGGAGCTGTTTTTT
CSASFQGANTGELFF
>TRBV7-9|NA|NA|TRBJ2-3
TGTGCCAGCAGCCCAATTACAGATACGCAGTATTTT
CASSPITDTQYF
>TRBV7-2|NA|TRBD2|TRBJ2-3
TGTGCCAGCGCCGGGACTAGCGGAGGTAGCACAGATACGCAGTATTTT
CASAGTSGGSTDTQYF
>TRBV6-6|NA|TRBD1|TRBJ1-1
TGTGCCAGCAGTTACCAGGGGGCGAACACTGAAGCTTTCTTT
CASSYQGANTEAFF
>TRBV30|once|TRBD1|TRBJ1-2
TGTGCCTCCTTACGGGACAGGGGGCGCCGGGCCACCTTC
CASLRDRGRRATF
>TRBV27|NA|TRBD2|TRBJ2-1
TGTGCCAGCAGTTTAGGGATAGCGGGGTACAATGAGCAGTTCTTC
CASSLGIAGYNEQFF
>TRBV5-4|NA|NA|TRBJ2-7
TGTGCCAGCAGCTTGCGCGGGTTGGGGTCCTACGAGCAGTACTTC
CASSLRGLGSYEQYF
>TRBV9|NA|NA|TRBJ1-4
TGTGCCAGCAGCGGACAGGCAACTAATGAAAAACTGTTTTTT
CASSGQATNEKLFF
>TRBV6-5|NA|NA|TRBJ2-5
TGTGCCAGTTGCCCCGGGACTCACGAGACCCAGTACTTC
CASCPGTHETQYF
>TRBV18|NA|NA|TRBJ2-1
TGTGCCAGCTCACGGAGGGACAGACCGCCCGGCAATGAGCAGTTCTTC
CASSRRDRPPGNEQFF
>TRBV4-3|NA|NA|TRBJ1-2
TGCGCCAGCAGCCAAGGTGCTGATGGGAGGTATGGCTACACCTTC
CASSQGADGRYGYTF
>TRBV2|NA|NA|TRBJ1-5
TGTGCCAGCAGGGGAGATAGCAATCAGCCCCAGCATTTT
CASRGDSNQPQHF
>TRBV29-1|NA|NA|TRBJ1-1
TGCAGCGTCTCAACCGGTCCTGAAGCTTTCTTT
CSVSTGPEAFF
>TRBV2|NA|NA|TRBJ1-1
TGTGCCAGCACCGAATGGAACACTGAAGCTTTCTTT
CASTEWNTEAFF
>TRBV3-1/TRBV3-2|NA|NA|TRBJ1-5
TGTGCGAGTTCCTATAGCAATCAGCCCCAGCATTTT
CASSYSNQPQHF
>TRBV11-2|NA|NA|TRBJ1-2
TGTGCCAGCAGCTTAGATCGGAGTAGGGCCCATGGCTACACCTTC
CASSLDRSRAHGYTF
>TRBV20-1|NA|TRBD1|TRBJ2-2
TGCAGTGCTAGTAAGGACAGGGGATCCGGGGAGCTGTTTTTT
CSASKDRGSGELFF
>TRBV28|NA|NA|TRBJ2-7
TGTGCCAGTAGTACCAACCGGGACACCTACTACGAGCAGTACTTC
CASSTNRDTYYEQYF
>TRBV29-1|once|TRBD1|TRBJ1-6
TGCAGCGTTTGGACAGGGGGGAATTCACCCCTCCACTTT
CSVWTGGNSPLHF
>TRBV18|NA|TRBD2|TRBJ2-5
TGTGCCAGCTCACCTTTGGGCGGGGGATCAGTCGAGACCCAGTACTTC
CASSPLGGGSVETQYF
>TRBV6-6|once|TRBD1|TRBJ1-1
TGTGCCAGCGGACCTGACAGGGGGGTATCAGCTTTCTTT
CASGPDRGVSAFF
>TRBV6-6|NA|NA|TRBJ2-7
TGTGCCAGCAGAAACCCTACCCGGGACAACGAGCAGTACTTC
CASRNPTRDNEQYF
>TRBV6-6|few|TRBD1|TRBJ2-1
TGTGCCAGCAGTTCCCTAGGGACAGGGTTTTTTTTCTTC
CASSSLGTGFFFF
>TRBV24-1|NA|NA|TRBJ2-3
TGTGCCACCAGTGGCCCCAAATCCGGACAGTACACAGATACGCAGTATTTT
CATSGPKSGQYTDTQYF
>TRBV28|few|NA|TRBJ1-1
TGTGCCAGCAGTTGGACCCCCAAGGGCACTGAAGCTTTCTTT
CASSWTPKGTEAFF
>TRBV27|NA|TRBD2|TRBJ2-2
TGTGCCAGCAATTGGCGGGAGGCCGCGAACACCGGGGAGCTGTTTTTT
CASNWREAANTGELFF
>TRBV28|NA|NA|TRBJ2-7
TGTGCCAGCAGTATGACTGACCTCGACATTGCCTACGAGCAGTACTTC
CASSMTDLDIAYEQYF
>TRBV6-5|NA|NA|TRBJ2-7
TGTGCCAGCAGTTACGGGAACAGGAATTACGAGCAGTACTTC
CASSYGNRNYEQYF